This T cell receptor beta chain was documented in a study of T cells after somatic rescue of genetic block. Repertoires were generated with immunoSEQ multiplex PCR, while TCRdb's copy carries only in-frame clones and drops some. Of 70,000 or so clones listed, approximately 90% are singletons. CDR1 is MDHEN and CDR2 is SYDVKM in the germline V gene. This CDR3 is 15 amino acids long. Deletions cut 0 bases from V and 0 bases from J, with 9 bases between. Sequencing used peripheral blood mononuclear cells (PBMCs). The chain has TRBV28 and TRBJ2-7; the D is unclear. The TCR comes from a man aged 40-50 years. The CDR3 loop reads CASSLWDQNSYEQYF. The CDR3 DNA follows: TGTGCCAGCAGTTTATGGGACCAAAACTCCTACGAGCAGTACTTC.